The 19 T cell receptor beta chains below all came from one sample that was sequenced in a study of spatial heterogeneity in lung cancer. TCRdb used MiXCR to reprocess the 5' RACE reads, holding one entry per CDR3 protein. Of roughly 110,000 distinct CDR3 sequences in the sample, more than 10% were seen once. Time point specified: blood at routine non-recurrence follow-up after resection. The specimen comprised PBMCs, sampled at follow-up. These receptors were collected from a female donor with early-stage non-small cell lung cancer.

V gene TRBV11-2 combines with J gene TRBJ2-1; no clear D gene. This CDR3 has 16 amino acids. CDR1 and CDR2 from the germline V gene are SGHAT and FQNNGV. V lost 7 bases, J lost 5 bases, and 21 bases lay in between. Here the CDR3 DNA reads TGTGCCAGCACCCACCTTCGCGGCAGAACGAACAATGAGCAGTTCTTC. It specifies CASTHLRGRTNNEQFF.

This clonotype occurred a few times. The chain is built from TRBV18 and TRBJ2-1; possible D gene TRBD2, 6 bases. Germline V CDR1 and CDR2: KGHSH, LQKENI. The CDR3 contains 15 residues. V dropped 4 bases and J dropped 3 bases, with 13 bases sitting between them. The CDR3 sequence is CASSLSAGLYNEQFF. CDR3 nucleotide sequence: TGTGCCAGCTCACTCTCGGCGGGACTCTACAATGAGCAGTTCTTC.

The gene calls are TRBV6-5 and TRBJ2-1; 9 nucleotides line up with TRBD2. V trimming: 0 bases; J trimming: 6 bases; junction bases outside the gene matches: 3. Germline V gene data show CDR1 as MNHEY and CDR2 as SVGAGI. The CDR3 is 15 residues long. The CDR3 here is CASSYSRGRANEQFF. CDR3 DNA: TGTGCCAGCAGTTACTCCCGCGGGAGGGCCAATGAGCAGTTCTTC.

This clonotype was recorded at least ten times. The rearrangement uses TRBV5-1 and TRBJ2-1; D remains unclear. CDR1 SGHRS and CDR2 YFSETQ come from the germline V gene. The CDR3 totals 13 residues. V lost 0 bases to trimming and J lost 1 base, with 2 bases between them. The CDR3 sequence: CASSLGSYNEQFF. CDR3 in DNA: TGCGCCAGCAGCTTGGGATCCTACAATGAGCAGTTCTTC.

In its sample, this clonotype was seen a few times. This chain connects TRBV24-1 to TRBJ2-6; no reliable D call. Deletions cut 10 bases from V and 0 bases from J, with 9 bases between. Germline V gene data show CDR1 as KGHDR and CDR2 as SFDVKD. The CDR3 sequence is 14 residues long. The DNA for the CDR3 is TGTGCCACAGAAGCGAGCTCTGGGGCCAACGTCCTGACTTTC. It codes for CATEASSGANVLTF.

This clonotype was seen only a few times. The CDR3 sequence: CASSLGTGALQETQYF. CDR3 nucleotide sequence: TGTGCCAGCAGCTTAGGAACAGGGGCCCTCCAAGAGACCCAGTACTTC. The chain couples TRBV7-2 to TRBJ2-5, with 7 bases lining up with TRBD1. There are 16 residues in the CDR3. J lost 1 base, V lost 1 base, and 6 bases had no gene match. Germline loops: CDR1 SGHTA, CDR2 FQGNSA.

This clonotype has ten or more counts. The chain is built from TRBV7-2 and TRBJ2-5, with D possibly TRBD1 on 6 matching bases. CDR3 length: 14 amino acids. V was trimmed by 0 bases and J by 1 base, leaving 6 bases between them. In germline, CDR1 is SGHTA, CDR2 FQGNSA. The chain's CDR3 is CASSLAGAQETQYF. The DNA of the CDR3 is TGTGCCAGCAGCTTAGCGGGGGCCCAAGAGACCCAGTACTTC.

The rearrangement links TRBV5-1 to TRBJ2-1; 7 bases match TRBD2. Germline V gene data show CDR1 as SGHRS and CDR2 as YFSETQ. After removal of 0 bases from V and 9 bases from J, the junction contained 6 bases not matched to a gene. This CDR3 is 14 amino acids long. CDR3 DNA: TGCGCCAGCAGCTTGGTCGCGGGAGAGGTTGAGCAGTTCTTC. Translated, it gives CASSLVAGEVEQFF.

The chain is built from TRBV20-1 and TRBJ2-1, with 7 bases identical to TRBD2. The germline gives CDR1 DFQATT, CDR2 SNEGSKA (reference sequence). Trimming took 0 bases from V and 5 from J; bases not matched to a gene: 4. The CDR3 length is 14 residues. For the CDR3, the DNA is TGCAGTGCTAGAGATGCGGGAGCGGACAATGAGCAGTTCTTC. This encodes CSARDAGADNEQFF.

The genes are TRBV6-2 or TRBV6-3 and TRBJ2-3, with D unclear. Trimming pared 6 bases from V and 1 base from J, leaving 20 bases between. The CDR3 runs 17 residues. Germline V gene sequence: CDR1 MNHEY, CDR2 SVGEGT. DNA of the CDR3: TGTGCCAGCAGCACTAACCCTTGGCGGAGCGGCACAGATACGCAGTATTTT. Encoded protein: CASSTNPWRSGTDTQYF.

The rearrangement uses TRBV20-1 and TRBJ2-7, with 12 positions matching TRBD2. J gave up 2 bases and V 2 bases, and 7 bases lay outside the gene matches. The CDR3 is 16 amino acids. Looked up from germline, CDR1 is DFQATT and CDR2 is SNEGSKA (reference sequence). As DNA, the CDR3 is TGCAGTGCTAGACCTAACCTAGCGGGAGGGACCTACGAGCAGTACTTC. Protein product: CSARPNLAGGTYEQYF.

V and J are TRBV20-1 and TRBJ1-4; D uncertain. Germline loops: CDR1 DFQATT, CDR2 SNEGSKA (reference sequence). This CDR3 contains 15 residues. The V gene lost 0 bases and the J gene lost 8 bases, with 16 bases spanning the gap. CDR3 region: CSARDRQVEREKLFF. The CDR3 DNA is TGCAGTGCTAGAGATCGTCAGGTTGAGCGCGAAAAACTGTTTTTT.

V gene TRBV6-4 combines with J gene TRBJ1-3; D remains ambiguous. Germline CDR1 MRHNA, CDR2 SNTAGT. V lost 3 bases, J lost 2 bases, and 5 bases lay in between. This CDR3 is built from 13 residues. DNA for the CDR3: TGTGCCAGCAGTGATGTCCCTGGAAACACCATATATTTT. This translates into CASSDVPGNTIYF.

At least ten counts were recorded for this clonotype. The chain has TRBV29-1 and TRBJ1-2, with D tentatively TRBD1 (6 bases). The germline V gene encodes CDR1 SQVTM and CDR2 ANQGSEA. This CDR3 spans 13 amino acids. The V gene lost 0 bases and the J gene lost 8 bases, with 13 bases spanning the gap. CDR3 residues: CSVEDGGLRGYTF. The CDR3 DNA is TGCAGCGTTGAAGACGGGGGGCTCAGGGGCTACACCTTC.

This clonotype was observed at least ten times. The chain combines TRBV7-9 with TRBJ2-6; 7 bases match TRBD2. The germline gives CDR1 SEHNR, CDR2 FQNEAQ (reference sequence). The CDR3 runs to 18 residues. The V gene end was trimmed by 6 bases and the J gene end by 0 bases; junction bases not matched to a gene: 11. The CDR3 region is CASRARRRESSGANVLTF. CDR3 DNA sequence: TGTGCCAGCAGAGCGCGGCGGCGGGAGAGCTCTGGGGCCAACGTCCTGACTTTC.

This clonotype was counted ten times or more. The CDR3 loop is CASSLSSRYEQYV. In nucleotides, the CDR3 is TGTGCCAGCAGTTTGTCTAGCAGGTACGAGCAGTACGTC. The chain couples TRBV28 to TRBJ2-7; the D gene is possibly TRBD2 (5 bases). The V gene's germline CDR1 is MDHEN and CDR2 SYDVKM. Trimming cost V 3 bases and J 4 bases, with 10 bases left between them. The CDR3 contains 13 residues.

The table lists this clonotype with many counts. This chain joins TRBV5-6 and TRBJ1-6; tentatively, D is TRBD1 (5 bases). Germline V gene data show CDR1 as SGHDT and CDR2 as YYEEEE. The CDR3 runs 15 residues. V gave up 2 bases and J gave up 6 bases, with 12 bases separating them. CDR3 nucleotides: TGTGCCAGCAGCTTCTCCCCAGGGCGTAATTCACCCCTCCACTTT. This gives the protein CASSFSPGRNSPLHF.

The chain links TRBV6-5 to TRBJ1-6; tentative D call: TRBD1 (6 bases). V was trimmed by 0 bases and J by 6 bases, leaving 9 bases between them. The CDR3 spans 15 residues. CDR1 MNHEY and CDR2 SVGAGI come from the germline V gene. CDR3 in amino acids: CASSYSDSGNSPLHF. CDR3 in DNA: TGTGCCAGCAGTTACTCGGACAGCGGTAATTCACCCCTCCACTTT.

The rearrangement links TRBV11-1 to TRBJ2-1, with TRBD2 matching 9 bases. Germline values: CDR1 SGHAT, CDR2 FQDESV (reference sequence). V was pared by 3 bases and J by 6 bases, with 6 bases of the junction left unmatched. The CDR3 runs 15 residues. CDR3 region: CASSLTSGRTNEQFF. The CDR3 DNA is TGTGCCAGCAGCTTGACTAGCGGCCGGACCAATGAGCAGTTCTTC.